These T cell receptor beta chains were read from a single sample in a study of radiotherapy plus CTLA-4 blockade in lung cancer. Assay used: immunoSEQ multiplex PCR; TCRdb lists only in-frame clones, some missing. The table shows around 99,000 clones, with 88% occurring only once. Specimen: peripheral blood, collected from a patient treated with radiotherapy plus ipilimumab. These receptors came from a human donor with non-small cell lung cancer that progressed on radiotherapy plus ipilimumab. Each CDR3 is given with its conserved first and last residue. A D gene is named only where the DNA matches it firmly. Clone size is stated in some rows and not others, as once, few, many or a class when expanded.

j_call: TRBJ2-7
d_call: TRBD2
clone_size: NA
v_call: TRBV6-1
cdr3_aa: CASSEVGGFYEQYF
cdr3_nt: TGTGCCAGCAGTGAAGTGGGGGGGTTCTACGAGCAGTACTTC

j_call: TRBJ2-7
d_call: NA
clone_size: NA
v_call: TRBV21-1
cdr3_aa: CASPTAKPGLAGGPWCEQYF
cdr3_nt: TGTGCCAGCCCCACAGCGAAACCGGGACTAGCGGGAGGGCCGTGGTGCGAGCAGTACTTC

j_call: TRBJ2-5
d_call: TRBD2
clone_size: NA
v_call: TRBV19
cdr3_aa: CASSPRGGLETQYF
cdr3_nt: TGTGCCAGTAGTCCGAGGGGAGGGTTGGAGACCCAGTACTTC

j_call: TRBJ1-4
d_call: NA
clone_size: NA
v_call: TRBV6-4
cdr3_aa: CASSDGTGPEEGRLFF
cdr3_nt: TGTGCCAGCAGTGACGGGACCGGTCCCGAGGAGGGTAGGCTGTTTTTT

j_call: TRBJ1-2
d_call: TRBD1
clone_size: NA
v_call: TRBV9
cdr3_aa: CASSVGQGANYGYTF
cdr3_nt: TGTGCCAGCAGCGTAGGACAGGGAGCTAACTATGGCTACACCTTC

j_call: TRBJ2-7
d_call: NA
clone_size: NA
v_call: TRBV9
cdr3_aa: CASSLDSSYEQYF
cdr3_nt: TGTGCCAGCAGCTTAGACAGCTCCTACGAGCAGTACTTC

j_call: TRBJ2-3
d_call: NA
clone_size: once
v_call: TRBV9
cdr3_aa: CASSVLAGLDTQYF
cdr3_nt: TGTGCCAGCAGCGTTCTTGCGGGACTAGATACGCAGTATTTT

j_call: TRBJ2-7
d_call: NA
clone_size: NA
v_call: TRBV6-1
cdr3_aa: CASGDLVYEQYF
cdr3_nt: TGTGCCAGTGGGGACCTAGTCTACGAGCAGTACTTC

j_call: TRBJ2-2
d_call: NA
clone_size: NA
v_call: TRBV5-8
cdr3_aa: CASSLWGSPTGRGGELFF
cdr3_nt: TGTGCCAGCAGCTTGTGGGGGTCCCCGACAGGACGCGGCGGGGAGCTGTTTTTT

j_call: TRBJ2-5
d_call: TRBD1
clone_size: NA
v_call: TRBV6-9
cdr3_aa: CASPADRGQETQYF
cdr3_nt: TGTGCCAGCCCCGCGGACAGGGGCCAAGAGACCCAGTACTTC

j_call: TRBJ1-2
d_call: NA
clone_size: once
v_call: TRBV7-9
cdr3_aa: CASSPLGESYTF
cdr3_nt: TGTGCCAGCAGCCCCCTGGGGGAGAGCTACACCTTC

j_call: TRBJ2-7
d_call: TRBD2
clone_size: NA
v_call: TRBV7-2
cdr3_aa: CASSLAGGRIYEQYF
cdr3_nt: TGTGCCAGCAGCTTAGCGGGCGGGAGGATCTACGAGCAGTACTTC

j_call: TRBJ2-7
d_call: NA
clone_size: NA
v_call: TRBV27
cdr3_aa: CASGAGGGYEQYF
cdr3_nt: TGTGCCAGCGGAGCAGGGGGGGGCTACGAGCAGTACTTC

j_call: TRBJ2-1
d_call: NA
clone_size: NA
v_call: TRBV11-3
cdr3_aa: CASSLVGRGGEQFF
cdr3_nt: TGTGCCAGCAGCTTAGTTGGGAGAGGGGGTGAGCAGTTCTTC

j_call: TRBJ1-1
d_call: TRBD1
clone_size: NA
v_call: TRBV7-6
cdr3_aa: CASSLDQGAEAFF
cdr3_nt: TGTGCCAGCAGCTTAGATCAGGGGGCTGAAGCTTTCTTT

j_call: TRBJ1-3
d_call: NA
clone_size: NA
v_call: TRBV7-8
cdr3_aa: CASSLRISGNTIYF
cdr3_nt: TGTGCCAGCAGCCTCAGGATCTCTGGAAACACCATATATTTT

j_call: TRBJ2-3
d_call: NA
clone_size: NA
v_call: TRBV7-6
cdr3_aa: CASSLAGRSTDTQYF
cdr3_nt: TGTGCCAGCAGCTTAGCCGGACGAAGCACAGATACGCAGTATTTT

j_call: TRBJ2-5
d_call: TRBD2
clone_size: once
v_call: TRBV5-6
cdr3_aa: CASSKSGRGETQYF
cdr3_nt: TGTGCCAGCAGCAAGAGCGGGAGGGGAGAGACCCAGTACTTC

j_call: TRBJ1-5
d_call: NA
clone_size: few
v_call: TRBV6-1
cdr3_aa: CASSDRAPSNQPQHF
cdr3_nt: TGTGCCAGCAGCGACCGGGCCCCCAGCAATCAGCCCCAGCATTTT

j_call: TRBJ1-2
d_call: TRBD1
clone_size: NA
v_call: TRBV6-6
cdr3_aa: CASSPDRGYGYTF
cdr3_nt: TGTGCCAGCAGCCCGGACAGGGGTTATGGCTACACCTTC

j_call: TRBJ2-5
d_call: NA
clone_size: NA
v_call: TRBV5-1
cdr3_aa: CASSLGDRKQETQYF
cdr3_nt: TGCGCCAGCAGCCTGGGAGACAGGAAACAAGAGACCCAGTACTTC

j_call: TRBJ1-1
d_call: TRBD1
clone_size: NA
v_call: TRBV18
cdr3_aa: CASSPGQGRLNTEAFF
cdr3_nt: TGTGCCAGCTCACCGGGACAGGGTCGTCTGAACACTGAAGCTTTCTTT

j_call: TRBJ2-7
d_call: NA
clone_size: NA
v_call: TRBV27
cdr3_aa: CASSLTYLSEQYF
cdr3_nt: TGTGCCAGCAGTCTTACCTACCTCTCCGAGCAGTACTTC

j_call: TRBJ1-1
d_call: TRBD1
clone_size: few
v_call: TRBV12-5
cdr3_aa: CASGLVDIRQGLWWNMNTEAFF
cdr3_nt: TGTGCTAGTGGGTTGGTAGATATTAGACAGGGGCTTTGGTGGAATATGAACACTGAAGCTTTCTTT

j_call: TRBJ1-1
d_call: NA
clone_size: NA
v_call: TRBV15
cdr3_aa: CATSRSGPSEAFF
cdr3_nt: TGTGCCACCAGCAGATCAGGACCTTCTGAAGCTTTCTTT

j_call: TRBJ2-2
d_call: TRBD2
clone_size: NA
v_call: TRBV5-1
cdr3_aa: CASNRAGSNTGELFF
cdr3_nt: TGCGCCAGCAACCGAGCGGGATCGAACACCGGGGAGCTGTTTTTT

j_call: TRBJ2-5
d_call: TRBD1
clone_size: NA
v_call: TRBV10-2
cdr3_aa: CASSTGAETQYF
cdr3_nt: TGCGCCAGCAGTACAGGGGCAGAGACCCAGTACTTC

j_call: TRBJ1-5
d_call: TRBD1
clone_size: NA
v_call: TRBV19
cdr3_aa: CASSRTGVSNQPQHF
cdr3_nt: TGTGCCAGTAGCCGGACAGGAGTTAGCAATCAGCCCCAGCATTTT

j_call: TRBJ1-2
d_call: NA
clone_size: NA
v_call: TRBV10-3
cdr3_aa: CAISESWALSPTF
cdr3_nt: TGTGCCATCAGTGAGTCGTGGGCTCTCTCCCCCACCTTC

j_call: TRBJ2-7
d_call: TRBD2
clone_size: few
v_call: TRBV10-3
cdr3_aa: CAIEPTSGNHEQYF
cdr3_nt: TGTGCCATCGAACCGACTAGCGGGAACCACGAGCAGTACTTC

j_call: TRBJ2-2
d_call: NA
clone_size: NA
v_call: TRBV5-1
cdr3_aa: CASSSSGMNTGELFF
cdr3_nt: TGCGCCAGCAGCTCGAGCGGTATGAACACCGGGGAGCTGTTTTTT

j_call: TRBJ1-3
d_call: NA
clone_size: NA
v_call: TRBV7-6
cdr3_aa: CASSLVGTLSSGNTIYF
cdr3_nt: TGTGCCAGCAGCTTAGTCGGTACGCTTAGCTCTGGAAACACCATATATTTT

j_call: TRBJ2-4
d_call: NA
clone_size: NA
v_call: TRBV30
cdr3_aa: CAWSLGVLAKNIQYF
cdr3_nt: TGTGCCTGGTCTCTGGGGGTCTTAGCCAAAAACATTCAGTACTTC

j_call: TRBJ2-7
d_call: NA
clone_size: NA
v_call: TRBV27
cdr3_aa: CASSLSYEQYF
cdr3_nt: TGTGCCAGCAGCCTCAGCTACGAGCAGTACTTC